The present T cell receptor beta chain was sequenced within a study of blood T cell repertoires in COVID-19. The CDR3 consists of 13 residues. Germline V gene data show CDR1 as LNHDA and CDR2 as SQIVND (reference sequence). V was cut by 2 bases and J by 3 bases, with 7 bases left in between. Some clones are missing from TCRdb's copy, which holds only in-frame ones; the method was immunoSEQ multiplex PCR. The data hold a few hundred thousand clones, with roughly 84% observed a single time. Symptom resolution, clearance, or two negative PCRs marked donors in Cohort 3 as recovered. The gene calls are TRBV19 and TRBJ1-1, with D possibly being TRBD1 (5 bases). Sequenced input: PBMCs or T cells enriched from blood (not recorded which). The TCR sequence derives from a woman in her thirties who had recovered from COVID-19. The CDR3 spells CASSIQGDTEAFF. CDR3 DNA sequence: TGTGCCAGTAGTATACAGGGTGACACTGAAGCTTTCTTT.